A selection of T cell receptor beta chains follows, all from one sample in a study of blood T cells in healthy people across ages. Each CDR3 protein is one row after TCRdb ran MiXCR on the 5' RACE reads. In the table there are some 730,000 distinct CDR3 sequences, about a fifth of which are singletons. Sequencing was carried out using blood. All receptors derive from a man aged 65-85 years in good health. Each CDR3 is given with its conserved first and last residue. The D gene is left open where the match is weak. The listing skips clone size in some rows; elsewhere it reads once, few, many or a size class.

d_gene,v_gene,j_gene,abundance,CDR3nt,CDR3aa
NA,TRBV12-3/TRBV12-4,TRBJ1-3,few,TGTGCCAGCAGTGGGGTTGATGGGACTTTTAGTCTTTTATTTGGAAACACCATATATTTT,CASSGVDGTFSLLFGNTIYF
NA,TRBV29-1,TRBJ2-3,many,TGCAGCGTTGGTACGACAGGAGACGGCACAGATACGCAGTATTTT,CSVGTTGDGTDTQYF
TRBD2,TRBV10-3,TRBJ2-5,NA,TGTGCCATCAGTGGATTAGCGGGGGCCCAAGAGACCCAGTACTTC,CAISGLAGAQETQYF
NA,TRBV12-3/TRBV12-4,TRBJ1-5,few,TGTGCCAGCAGTTTAGCGGGACCCTATAGCAATCAGCCCCAGCATTTT,CASSLAGPYSNQPQHF
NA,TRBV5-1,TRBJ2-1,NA,TGCGCCAGCAGCTTGGAACCGGAGGTCAGTGAGCAGTTCTTC,CASSLEPEVSEQFF
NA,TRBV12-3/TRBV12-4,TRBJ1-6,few,TGTGCCAGCAGTTTACGACGGGACTCACCCCTCCACTTT,CASSLRRDSPLHF
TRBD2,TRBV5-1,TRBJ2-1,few,TGCGCCAGCAGCTTACTAGCGGGACACAGCAATGAGCAGTTCTTC,CASSLLAGHSNEQFF
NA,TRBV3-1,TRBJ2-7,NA,TGTGCCAGCAGCGACAGAGGTTTCTCCGGGTACGAGCAGTACTTC,CASSDRGFSGYEQYF
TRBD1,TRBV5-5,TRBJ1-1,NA,TGTGCCAGCAGCTTGACAGGGGGGAAGAACACTAAAGCTTTCTTT,CASSLTGGKNTKAFF
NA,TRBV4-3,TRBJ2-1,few,TGCGCCAGCAGCCAAGGGAGGGGGACAAGGATCTACAATGAGCAGTTCTTC,CASSQGRGTRIYNEQFF
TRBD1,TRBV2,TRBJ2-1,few,TGTGCCAGCAGTAGAGGGACAGGGGGCCCTTACAATGAGCAGTTCTTC,CASSRGTGGPYNEQFF
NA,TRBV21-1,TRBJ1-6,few,TGTGCCAGCAGCAATCGCCGCGGGGAGTGGTATTCGGCCCTCCACTTT,CASSNRRGEWYSALHF
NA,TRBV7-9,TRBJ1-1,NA,TGTGCCAGCACGTTATCGCACAGTCAGACTGAAGCTTTCTTT,CASTLSHSQTEAFF
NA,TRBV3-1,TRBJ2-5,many,TGTGCCAGCAGGTCGACTAGGGAGACCCAGTACTTC,CASRSTRETQYF
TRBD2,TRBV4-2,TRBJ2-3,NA,TGTGCCAGCAGCCAAGACCGGGGGGGGCTAGGTACGCAGTATTTT,CASSQDRGGLGTQYF
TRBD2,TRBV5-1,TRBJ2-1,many,TGCGCCAGCAGCCCCGGGAGGAATCGGGAGAATGAGCAGTTCTTC,CASSPGRNRENEQFF
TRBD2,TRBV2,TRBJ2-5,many,TGTGCCAGCAGTGACTTCAGGCTAGCGGCGTTGGAAGAGACCCAGTACTTC,CASSDFRLAALEETQYF
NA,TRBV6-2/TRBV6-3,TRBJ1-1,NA,TGTGCCAGCAGTTACCCCGAAAGGGGGAACACTGAAGCTTTCTTT,CASSYPERGNTEAFF
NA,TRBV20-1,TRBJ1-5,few,TGCAGTGCCTCAGGGGAGCGCGATCAGCCCCAGCATTTT,CSASGERDQPQHF
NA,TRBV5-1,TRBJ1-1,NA,TGCGCCAGCAGCTTGACGGGACGGATGAACACTGAAGCTTTCTTT,CASSLTGRMNTEAFF
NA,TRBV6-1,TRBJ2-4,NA,TGTGCCAGCAGTGAGGTCTATGGCAAAAACATTCAGTACTTC,CASSEVYGKNIQYF
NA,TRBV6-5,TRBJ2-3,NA,TGTACCAGCAGTTACGGGTGGGGTAGCACAGATACGCAGTATTTT,CTSSYGWGSTDTQYF
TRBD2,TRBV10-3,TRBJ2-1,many,TGTGCCATCAGTCCCGGGACTAGCGGCAAAAATGAGCAGTTCTTC,CAISPGTSGKNEQFF
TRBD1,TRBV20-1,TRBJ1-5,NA,TGCAGTGCTAGTGGACAGGGGTGGGCCAATCAGCCCCAGCATTTT,CSASGQGWANQPQHF
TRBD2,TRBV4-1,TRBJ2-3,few,TGCGCCAGCAGCAACGCCGGGACTAGGCCTAGCACAGATACGCAGTATTTT,CASSNAGTRPSTDTQYF
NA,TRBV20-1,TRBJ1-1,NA,TGCAGTGCTAGAGAAGGAGGGAACACTGAAGCTTTCTTT,CSAREGGNTEAFF